Presented here are 25 T cell receptor beta chains from one specimen sequenced in a study of cytomegalovirus exposure and HLA in healthy donors. The primer mix had 60 Vbeta and 13 Jbeta primers. The assay was immunoSEQ multiplex PCR, and TCRdb's table has in-frame clones only and misses some. Of 150,000 to 200,000 clones listed, about three quarters are singletons. Material: PBMCs. The receptors were sampled from a female donor in good health and CMV-seronegative.

This clone was counted between two and nine times. V is TRBV6-6 and J is TRBJ1-4, with TRBD1 as a possible D gene (5 bases). V was clipped by 8 bases and J by 7 bases, with 14 bases between them. Germline V gives CDR1 MNHNY, CDR2 SVGAGI (reference sequence). This CDR3 is 13 amino acids long. The CDR3 DNA reads as TGTGCCAGCCTAAGGGGCGGGGGTGAAAAACTGTTTTTT. Residues: CASLRGGGEKLFF.

This clone appeared once. The genes are TRBV7-3 and TRBJ2-5; TRBD2 aligns across 8 bases. The CDR3 extends over 14 amino acids. The ends lost 3 bases at V and 2 bases at J; junction bases unmatched: 2. Germline V gene sequence: CDR1 SGHTA, CDR2 FQGTGA. Written as DNA, the CDR3 is TGTGCCAGCAGCTTGACTAGCGCACAAGAGACCCAGTACTTC. Translated, it gives CASSLTSAQETQYF.

This clone was picked up a small number of times. This sequence joins TRBV30 and TRBJ2-5; 9 nucleotides agree with TRBD2. The CDR3 has 14 amino acids. J lost 9 bases, V lost 4 bases, and 12 bases had no gene match. CDR1 is GTSNPN, CDR2 SVGIG, per germline (reference sequence). For the CDR3, the DNA is TGTGCCTGGATGGGGACTAGCAGGCTCGGGGCCCAGTACTTC. It codes for CAWMGTSRLGAQYF.

As to this clone: The same CDR3 arises from other DNA sequences in this sample as well. The V and J genes are TRBV29-1 and TRBJ2-7; 9 nucleotides align to TRBD1. From germline, CDR1 is SQVTM and CDR2 ANQGSEA. This CDR3 spans 13 amino acids. With V trimmed by 4 bases and J by 2 bases, 3 bases remained unmatched. CDR3 in amino acids: CSVGTGATYEQYF. The DNA of the CDR3 is TGCAGCGTTGGGACAGGGGCAACCTACGAGCAGTACTTC.

The CDR3 region has the DNA TGCGCCAGCAGCAGGGACCTAGCGGGAGGGTACGAGCAGTACTTC. The encoded protein is CASSRDLAGGYEQYF. The V gene is TRBV4-1, the J gene TRBJ2-7; 12 bases are a match to TRBD2. CDR3 length: 15 amino acids. CDR1 is MGHRA and CDR2 is YSYEKL in the germline V gene. Unmatched junction bases numbered 6, after V lost 5 bases and J lost 4 bases.

This rearrangement joins TRBV19 to TRBJ1-5; 7 bases line up with TRBD1. The CDR3 sequence is 18 residues long. Germline V CDR1 and CDR2: LNHDA, SQIVND (reference sequence). Unmatched junction bases numbered 9, after V lost 1 base and J lost 0 bases. The CDR3 here is CASSIGQGALDSNQPQHF. The CDR3 nucleotides are TGTGCCAGTAGTATAGGACAGGGAGCCTTGGATAGCAATCAGCCCCAGCATTTT.

The chain carries TRBV7-9 and TRBJ2-3; D is possibly TRBD1 (7 bases). V lost 5 bases and J lost 5, with 20 bases in between. The CDR3 extends over 16 amino acids. The germline gives CDR1 SEHNR, CDR2 FQNEAQ (reference sequence). Written as DNA, the CDR3 is TGTGCCAGCAGCCCCTCGGGTAGGGGGCGGGGAGATACGCAGTATTTT. Its translation is CASSPSGRGRGDTQYF.

This clone was recorded only once. The gene calls are TRBV7-9 and TRBJ2-5, with 8 positions matching TRBD1. In germline, CDR1 is SEHNR, CDR2 FQNEAQ (reference sequence). V shed 7 bases and J 2 bases; nucleotides not matched to a gene: 9. The CDR3 covers 15 residues. The CDR3, as DNA: TGTGCCAGCACTAAACCGGACAGGGCTCAAGAGACCCAGTACTTC. This translates into CASTKPDRAQETQYF. Looking up the rest from reference TRBV7-9 and TRBJ2-5 gives the full variable domain: DTGVSQNPRHKITKRGQNVTFRCDPISEHNRLYWYRQTLGQGPEFLTYFQNEAQLEKSRLLSDRFSAERPKGSFSTLEIQRTEQGDSAMYLCASTKPDRAQETQYFGPGTRLLVL.

V gene TRBV6-5 combines with J gene TRBJ1-1; the D gene is possibly TRBD1 (6 bases). V was pared by 4 bases and J by 1 base, with 13 bases between. The CDR3 has 15 amino acids. The germline V gene has CDR1 MNHEY and CDR2 SVGAGI. DNA of the CDR3: TGTGCCAGCAGTTGGTCACAGGGACGGAACACTGAAGCTTTCTTT. It yields the protein CASSWSQGRNTEAFF.

The chain recombines TRBV6-1 with TRBJ1-1; 9 positions match TRBD1. CDR1 is MNHNS and CDR2 is SASEGT in the germline V gene. The CDR3 loop spans 13 amino acids. V lost 7 bases, J lost 6 bases, and 6 bases stayed unmatched. The CDR3 coding sequence is TGTGCCAGCAAACGTTGGGACAGGGCTGAAGCTTTCTTT. It specifies CASKRWDRAEAFF.

The chain has TRBV27 and TRBJ1-3; D might be TRBD1 (5 bases). The germline CDR1 and CDR2 sequences are MNHEY and SMNVEV (reference sequence). The CDR3 length is 16 residues. V lost 2 bases to trimming and J lost 1 base, with 12 bases between them. As DNA, the CDR3 is TGTGCCAGCAGTTTAGGATCCCCAGGGTCTGGAAACACCATATATTTT. Its translation: CASSLGSPGSGNTIYF.

The chain combines TRBV27 with TRBJ1-1, with D possibly TRBD1 on 5 matching bases. V was cut by 1 base and J by 0 bases, with 15 bases left in between. The CDR3 is 17 residues long. Germline CDR1 reads MNHEY; CDR2 reads SMNVEV (reference sequence). The CDR3 loop is CASSLFRGIDMNTEAFF. The CDR3 DNA reads TGTGCCAGCAGTTTATTTAGGGGAATAGACATGAACACTGAAGCTTTCTTT.

The chain combines TRBV5-1 with TRBJ2-2, with D hard to call. CDR1 is SGHRS and CDR2 is YFSETQ in the germline V gene. Trimming took 0 bases from V and 2 from J, leaving 8 bases between them. The CDR3 has 15 amino acids. The CDR3 is CASSLDRINTGELFF. The DNA for the CDR3 is TGCGCCAGCAGCTTGGACAGAATCAACACCGGGGAGCTGTTTTTT.

The chain is built from TRBV4-2 and TRBJ2-4, with 8 bases matching TRBD1. The ends lost 4 bases at V and 0 bases at J; junction bases unmatched: 5. In germline, CDR1 is LGHNA, CDR2 YNFKEQ. The CDR3 totals 16 residues. CDR3 residues: CASSLTGTGAKNIQYF. The CDR3, as DNA: TGTGCCAGCAGCCTAACCGGGACAGGAGCCAAAAACATTCAGTACTTC.

This chain connects TRBV19 to TRBJ2-1; 7 bases are shared with TRBD2. J was trimmed by 2 bases and V by 5 bases; bases with no gene match: 6. The germline CDR1 and CDR2 sequences are LNHDA and SQIVND (reference sequence). The CDR3 runs 15 residues. In nucleotides, the CDR3 is TGTGCCAGTAGTCTAGGGACTATCCCCTACAATGAGCAGTTCTTC. This gives the protein CASSLGTIPYNEQFF.

The rearrangement uses TRBV4-3 and TRBJ2-7; 8 bases align to TRBD1. Germline V gene lookup returns CDR1 LGHNA and CDR2 YSLEER. CDR3 length: 16 amino acids. With V trimmed by 4 bases and J by 1 base, 9 bases remained unmatched. The CDR3 sequence is CASSPDAGTGSYEQYF. The CDR3 nucleotides read TGCGCCAGCAGCCCAGACGCCGGGACAGGTTCCTACGAGCAGTACTTC.

This chain connects TRBV6-5 to TRBJ2-5; D uncertain. Germline-derived CDR1 and CDR2 are MNHEY and SVGAGI. Deletions cut 0 bases from V and 5 bases from J, with 7 bases between. The CDR3 is made up of 13 amino acids. CDR3 loop: CASSYSIQETQYF. CDR3 sequence (DNA): TGTGCCAGCAGTTACTCAATCCAGGAGACCCAGTACTTC.

This clone was observed a few times. This chain joins TRBV14 and TRBJ2-1; maybe TRBD2 (6 bases). The CDR3 has 16 amino acids. V was cut by 2 bases and J by 0 bases, with 11 bases left in between. The germline gives CDR1 SGHDN, CDR2 FVKESK. The CDR3 region has the DNA TGTGCCAGCAGCCAATATAGCGGTAGCTCCTACAATGAGCAGTTCTTC. Amino acids: CASSQYSGSSYNEQFF.

The chain recombines TRBV5-4 with TRBJ2-3; TRBD1 aligns across 7 bases. Looked up from germline, CDR1 is SGHNT and CDR2 is YYREEE (reference sequence). The CDR3 has 16 amino acids. The V gene end was trimmed by 0 bases and the J gene end by 1 base; junction bases not matched to a gene: 5. For the CDR3, the DNA is TGTGCCAGCAGCTTGGGAGGGGGCTGGGGCACAGATACGCAGTATTTT. Protein: CASSLGGGWGTDTQYF.

This sequence joins TRBV7-3 and TRBJ2-5, with D perhaps TRBD2 (6 bases). Germline V gives CDR1 SGHTA, CDR2 FQGTGA. There are 16 residues in the CDR3. The germline V and J ends were trimmed by 1 base and 2 bases, with 14 bases remaining between them. CDR3: CASSLSRDSGQETQYF. For the CDR3, the DNA is TGTGCCAGCAGCTTAAGTCGGGATAGCGGACAAGAGACCCAGTACTTC.

The J gene is TRBJ1-5, the V gene TRBV27, with TRBD1 identical over 9 bases. The germline gives CDR1 MNHEY, CDR2 SMNVEV (reference sequence). The junction had 3 bases not matched to a gene; V was cut back by 6 bases and J by 6 bases. The CDR3 extends over 13 amino acids. The CDR3 DNA sequence: TGTGCCAGCAGCGGACAGGGGTTTCAGCCCCAGCATTTT. Residues: CASSGQGFQPQHF.

The V and J genes are TRBV21-1 and TRBJ1-5; TRBD1 is the table's D call and was not checked against the DNA. TRBV21-1 is an annotated pseudogene. The CDR3 covers 16 residues. The CDR3 sequence is CASSTLPDREGQPQHF. The DNA of the CDR3 is TGTGCCAGCAGCACCCTCCCGGACAGGGAAGGGCAGCCCCAGCATTTT.

The chain combines TRBV7-8 with TRBJ2-3; 7 nucleotides agree with TRBD2. The germline V gene encodes CDR1 SGHVS and CDR2 FQNEAQ. CDR3 length: 16 amino acids. V was pared by 4 bases and J by 4 bases, with 11 bases of the junction left unmatched. The CDR3 DNA sequence: TGTGCCAGCAGCTCCCCAAGGCGGGAGAGGCCAGATACGCAGTATTTT. Residues: CASSSPRRERPDTQYF.

V is TRBV27 and J is TRBJ2-1; a possible D gene is TRBD2 (6 bases). V was pared by 5 bases and J by 14 bases, with 22 bases between. This CDR3 comprises 14 residues. Germline lookup yields CDR1 MNHEY and CDR2 SMNVEV (reference sequence). CDR3 residues: CASSPLRGGDRKFF. The CDR3 nucleotides are TGTGCCAGCAGTCCGCTACGCGGCGGGGATAGGAAGTTCTTC.

About this clone itself: An end of the junction does not agree with germline; a read error may underlie this. The chain combines TRBV5-6 with TRBJ2-4; a weak D match, TRBD1 (5 bases). This CDR3 spans 15 amino acids. Germline loops: CDR1 SGHDT, CDR2 YYEEEE. CDR3 DNA: TGTGCCAGCAGCTTGGCCTTTCAGGGCGCGAACAGTCAGTACTTC. It yields the protein CASSLAFQGANSQYF. The whole variable domain, filled in from reference TRBV5-6 and TRBJ2-4, reads DAGVTQSPTHLIKTRGQQVTLRCSPKSGHDTVSWYQQALGQGPQFIFQYYEEEERQRGNFPDRFSGHQFPNYSSELNVNALLLGDSALYLCASSLAFQGANSQYFGAGTRLSVL.